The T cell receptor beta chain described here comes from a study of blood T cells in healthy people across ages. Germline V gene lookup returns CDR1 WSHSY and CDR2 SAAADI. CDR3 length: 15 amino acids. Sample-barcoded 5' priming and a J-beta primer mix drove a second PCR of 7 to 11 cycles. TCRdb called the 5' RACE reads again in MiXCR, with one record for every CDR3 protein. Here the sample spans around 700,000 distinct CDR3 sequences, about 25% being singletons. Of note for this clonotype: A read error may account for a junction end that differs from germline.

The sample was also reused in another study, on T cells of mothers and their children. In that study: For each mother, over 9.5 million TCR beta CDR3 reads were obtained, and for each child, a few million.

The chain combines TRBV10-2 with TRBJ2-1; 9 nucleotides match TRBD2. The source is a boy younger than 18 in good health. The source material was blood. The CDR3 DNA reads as TGCACCAGCAGTGAGGCCGGGACTAGCAACAATGAGCAGTTCTTC. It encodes CTSSEAGTSNNEQFF.